This T cell receptor (beta chain) was sequenced for a study of T cells in Graves' hyperthyroidism and ophthalmopathy. V lost 1 base, J lost 2 bases, and 4 bases lay in between. This CDR3 region has 12 residues. Germline CDR1 is DFQATT and CDR2 is SNEGSKA (reference sequence). In this sample, this clonotype turned up many times. Regions amplified from RNA transcripts were the TCR beta CDR3 regions. TCR CDR3 regions were first amplified by RT-PCR with HTBI primers. MiXCR, applied by TCRdb to the multiplex PCR reads, yields one record per CDR3 protein. The sample shows roughly 420,000 distinct CDR3 sequences, approximately 15% of them seen only once.

The chain employs TRBV20-1 and TRBJ2-3, with unresolved D. This receptor was obtained from a woman under 30 with Graves' hyperthyroidism. Material: blood. The CDR3 region is CSARGNTDTQYF. DNA of the CDR3: TGCAGTGCTAGAGGGAACACAGATACGCAGTATTTT.